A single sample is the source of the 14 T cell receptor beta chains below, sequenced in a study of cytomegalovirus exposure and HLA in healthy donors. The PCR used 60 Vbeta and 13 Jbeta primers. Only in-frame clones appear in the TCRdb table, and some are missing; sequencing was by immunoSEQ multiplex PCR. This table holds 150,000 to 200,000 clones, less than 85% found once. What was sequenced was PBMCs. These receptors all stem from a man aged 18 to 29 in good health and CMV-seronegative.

CDR3 nucleotide sequence: TGTGCCAGCAGTCTAACTTTGAGGACTGAAGCTTTCTTT. The encoded protein is CASSLTLRTEAFF. The chain has TRBV6-5 and TRBJ1-1; no definite D call. The CDR3 consists of 13 residues. With 5 bases removed from V and 5 bases from J, the gap between germline ends came to 12 bases. Germline CDR1 MNHEY, CDR2 SVGAGI.

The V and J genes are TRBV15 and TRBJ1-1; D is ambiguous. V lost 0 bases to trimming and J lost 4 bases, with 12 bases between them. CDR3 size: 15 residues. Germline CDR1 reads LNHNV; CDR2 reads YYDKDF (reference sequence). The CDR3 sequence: CATSRERGGPTEAFF. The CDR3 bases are TGTGCCACCAGCAGAGAAAGAGGCGGTCCCACTGAAGCTTTCTTT. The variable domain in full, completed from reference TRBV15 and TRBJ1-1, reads DAMVIQNPRYQVTQFGKPVTLSCSQTLNHNVMYWYQQKSSQAPKLLFHYYDKDFNNEADTPDNFQSRRPNTSFCFLDIRSPGLGDTAMYLCATSRERGGPTEAFFGQGTRLTVV.

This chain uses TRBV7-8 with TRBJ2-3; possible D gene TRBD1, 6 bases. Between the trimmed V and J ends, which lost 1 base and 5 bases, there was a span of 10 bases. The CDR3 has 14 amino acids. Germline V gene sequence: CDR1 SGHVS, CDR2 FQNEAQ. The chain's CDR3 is CASSLDRVIDTQYF. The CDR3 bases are TGTGCCAGCAGCTTAGACAGGGTGATAGATACGCAGTATTTT.

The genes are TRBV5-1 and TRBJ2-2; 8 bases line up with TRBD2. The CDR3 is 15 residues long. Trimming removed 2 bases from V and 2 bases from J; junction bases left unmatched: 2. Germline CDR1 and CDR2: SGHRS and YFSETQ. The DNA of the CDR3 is TGCGCCAGCAGCTTTCTAGCGGGTAACACCGGGGAGCTGTTTTTT. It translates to CASSFLAGNTGELFF. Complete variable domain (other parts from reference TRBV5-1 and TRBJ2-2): KAGVTQTPRYLIKTRGQQVTLSCSPISGHRSVSWYQQTPGQGLQFLFEYFSETQRNKGNFPGRFSGRQFSNSRSEMNVSTLELGDSALYLCASSFLAGNTGELFFGEGSRLTVL.

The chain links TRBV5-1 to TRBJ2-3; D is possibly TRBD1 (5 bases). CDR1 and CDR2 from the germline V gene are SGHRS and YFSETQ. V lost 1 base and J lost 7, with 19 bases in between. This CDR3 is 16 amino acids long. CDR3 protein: CASSLTLSPGAYTQYF. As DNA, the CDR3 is TGCGCCAGCAGCTTGACGCTTAGCCCTGGGGCTTATACGCAGTATTTT.

CDR3 amino acids: CASSLDPGGYEQYF. CDR3 nucleotide sequence: TGTGCCAGCAGCTTAGACCCGGGCGGGTACGAGCAGTACTTC. The genes are TRBV7-2 and TRBJ2-7; maybe TRBD2 (5 bases). CDR1 is SGHTA, CDR2 FQGNSA, per germline. The CDR3 contains 14 residues. V gave up 1 base and J gave up 4 bases, with 11 bases separating them.

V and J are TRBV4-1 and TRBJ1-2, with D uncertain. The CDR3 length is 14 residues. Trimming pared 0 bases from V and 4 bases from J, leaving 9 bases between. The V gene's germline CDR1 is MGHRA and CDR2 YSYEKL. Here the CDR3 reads CASSQDIGAYGYTF. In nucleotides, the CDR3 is TGCGCCAGCAGCCAAGATATAGGAGCCTATGGCTACACCTTC.

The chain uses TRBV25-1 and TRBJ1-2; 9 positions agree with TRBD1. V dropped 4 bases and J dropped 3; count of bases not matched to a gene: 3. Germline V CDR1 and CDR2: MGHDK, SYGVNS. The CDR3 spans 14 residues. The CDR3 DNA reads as TGTGCCAGCAGTGTACGGACAGGGGACTATGGCTACACCTTC. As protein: CASSVRTGDYGYTF.

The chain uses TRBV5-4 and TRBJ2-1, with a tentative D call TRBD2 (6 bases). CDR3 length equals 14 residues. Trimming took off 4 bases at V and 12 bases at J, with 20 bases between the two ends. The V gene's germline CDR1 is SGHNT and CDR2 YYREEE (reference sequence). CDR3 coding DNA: TGTGCCAGCAGCCTCGGGGGTCCTACTAGGGGGCAGTTCTTC. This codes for CASSLGGPTRGQFF.

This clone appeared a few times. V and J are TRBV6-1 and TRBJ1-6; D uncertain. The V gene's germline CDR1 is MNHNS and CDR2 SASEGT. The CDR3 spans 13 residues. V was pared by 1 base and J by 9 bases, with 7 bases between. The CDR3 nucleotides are TGTGCCAGCAGTGAAGACCCACTTTCACCCCTCCACTTT. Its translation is CASSEDPLSPLHF.

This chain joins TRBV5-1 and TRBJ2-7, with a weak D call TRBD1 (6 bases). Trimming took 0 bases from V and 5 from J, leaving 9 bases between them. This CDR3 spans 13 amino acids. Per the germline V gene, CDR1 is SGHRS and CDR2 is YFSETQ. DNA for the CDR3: TGCGCCAGCAGCTTGGATTACAGGGACGAGCAGTACTTC. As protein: CASSLDYRDEQYF.

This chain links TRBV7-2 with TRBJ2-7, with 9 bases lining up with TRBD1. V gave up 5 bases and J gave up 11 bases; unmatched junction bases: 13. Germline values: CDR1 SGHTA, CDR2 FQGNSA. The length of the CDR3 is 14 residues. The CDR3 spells CASSPGQGRKRKYF. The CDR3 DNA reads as TGTGCCAGCAGCCCCGGACAGGGGCGCAAAAGAAAGTACTTC.

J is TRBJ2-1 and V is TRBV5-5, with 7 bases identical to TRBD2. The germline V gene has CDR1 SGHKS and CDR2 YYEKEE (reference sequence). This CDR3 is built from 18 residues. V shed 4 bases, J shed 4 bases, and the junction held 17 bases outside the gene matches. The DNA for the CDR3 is TGTGCCAGCAGCGTGGTGTCGTCGCTAGCGGAGCTATACAATGAGCAGTTCTTC. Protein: CASSVVSSLAELYNEQFF.

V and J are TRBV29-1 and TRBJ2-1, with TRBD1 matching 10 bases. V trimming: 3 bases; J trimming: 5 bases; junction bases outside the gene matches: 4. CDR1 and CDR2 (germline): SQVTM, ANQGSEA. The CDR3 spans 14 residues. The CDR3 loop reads CSVDRTGGNNEQFF. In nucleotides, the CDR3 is TGCAGCGTTGACCGGACAGGGGGAAACAATGAGCAGTTCTTC.